The 19 T cell receptor beta chains below come from one sample, sequenced in a study of cytomegalovirus exposure and HLA in healthy donors. PCR employed 60 Vbeta and 13 Jbeta primers. Assay used: immunoSEQ multiplex PCR; TCRdb lists only in-frame clones, some missing. The sample includes around 120,000 clones, about 68% of them seen just once. The source material was PBMCs. These receptors were collected from a man aged 30-40 years in good health and CMV-seropositive.

The V and J genes are TRBV2 and TRBJ2-3, with TRBD1 matching 7 bases. The CDR3 totals 13 residues. Germline-derived CDR1 and CDR2 are SNHLY and FYNNEI. The V segment lost 10 bases and the J segment 1 base; nucleotides outside the gene matches: 5. CDR3 in DNA: TGTGCCACTTTCGACAGGGGCACAGATACGCAGTATTTT. Amino acids: CATFDRGTDTQYF.

This clone was seen a handful of times. The chain employs TRBV15 and TRBJ2-3; the D gene is possibly TRBD2 (6 bases). V was trimmed by 1 base and J by 0 bases, leaving 17 bases between them. In germline, CDR1 is LNHNV, CDR2 YYDKDF (reference sequence). The CDR3 length is 18 residues. The CDR3, as DNA: TGTGCCACCAGCAGAGTTCGGGGGAGTGGAACTAGCACAGATACGCAGTATTTT. This translates into CATSRVRGSGTSTDTQYF.

This rearrangement joins TRBV5-6 to TRBJ2-3, with D hard to call. Germline CDR1 is SGHDT and CDR2 is YYEEEE. This CDR3 has 14 residues. Trimming stripped 3 bases from V and 0 bases from J, with 8 bases between. CDR3 region: CASSSRTSTDTQYF. The CDR3 nucleotides read TGTGCCAGCAGCTCAAGAACTAGCACAGATACGCAGTATTTT.

The chain recombines TRBV5-1 with TRBJ2-7; 7 bases are a match to TRBD1. The CDR3 covers 15 residues. The trim removed 4 bases at V and 3 bases at J, leaving 10 bases unmatched. Germline V CDR1 and CDR2: SGHRS, YFSETQ. The CDR3 nucleotides read TGCGCCAGCAGCCCCGGACAGGCAGGGCACTACGAGCAGTACTTC. This encodes CASSPGQAGHYEQYF. Full variable domain (rest looked up from reference TRBV5-1 and TRBJ2-7): KAGVTQTPRYLIKTRGQQVTLSCSPISGHRSVSWYQQTPGQGLQFLFEYFSETQRNKGNFPGRFSGRQFSNSRSEMNVSTLELGDSALYLCASSPGQAGHYEQYFGPGTRLTVT.

The CDR3 DNA sequence: TGCGCCAGCAGCATAACGAACACCGGGGAGCTGTTTTTT. It translates to CASSITNTGELFF. The rearrangement uses TRBV4-1 and TRBJ2-2; D unresolved. Looked up from germline, CDR1 is MGHRA and CDR2 is YSYEKL. The CDR3 length is 13 residues. With 5 bases removed from V and 0 bases from J, the gap between germline ends came to 4 bases.

The chain couples TRBV5-1 to TRBJ2-5; D might be TRBD2 (5 bases). There are 14 residues in the CDR3. From germline, CDR1 is SGHRS and CDR2 YFSETQ. Trimming shortened V by 0 bases and J by 5 bases, and 11 bases separated the two germline ends. CDR3 DNA sequence: TGCGCCAGCAGCTTGGGGGCTAGCTCGGAGACCCAGTACTTC. Its translation is CASSLGASSETQYF. The entire variable domain, with the rest obtained from reference TRBV5-1 and TRBJ2-5, is as follows: KAGVTQTPRYLIKTRGQQVTLSCSPISGHRSVSWYQQTPGQGLQFLFEYFSETQRNKGNFPGRFSGRQFSNSRSEMNVSTLELGDSALYLCASSLGASSETQYFGPGTRLLVL.

This clone has only one observation. This chain joins TRBV6-4 and TRBJ2-5; the D gene is possibly TRBD1 (6 bases). CDR3 size: 16 residues. Deletions cut 3 bases from V and 4 bases from J, with 18 bases between. Germline assignment: CDR1 MRHNA and CDR2 SNTAGT. As DNA, the CDR3 is TGTGCCAGCAGTGAAGTCGGACAGACGAAGGGAGAGACCCAGTACTTC. As protein: CASSEVGQTKGETQYF.

The rearrangement links TRBV11-3 to TRBJ2-1; 10 bases align to TRBD1. With 2 bases clipped from V and 9 bases from J, the junction kept 16 bases outside the gene matches. The germline CDR1 and CDR2 sequences are SGHNT and YENEEA. This CDR3 has 18 residues. CDR3 in amino acids: CASSLPLPGTGDPGEQFF. The DNA of the CDR3 is TGTGCCAGCAGCTTACCTCTTCCCGGGACAGGGGACCCCGGTGAGCAGTTCTTC.

The table lists this clone with a few counts. V usage is TRBV2 and J usage is TRBJ2-3, with 8 bases fitting TRBD2. Germline CDR1 reads SNHLY; CDR2 reads FYNNEI. J was trimmed by 5 bases and V by 3 bases; bases with no gene match: 4. The CDR3 contains 14 residues. The CDR3 sequence is CASSEWLAGDTQYF. CDR3 DNA: TGTGCCAGCAGTGAGTGGCTAGCGGGAGATACGCAGTATTTT.

This clone was picked up a small number of times. V and J are TRBV4-1 and TRBJ1-6; D gene ambiguous. CDR1 and CDR2 (germline): MGHRA, YSYEKL. This CDR3 comprises 16 residues. The V and J ends lost 2 bases and 8 bases respectively, with 16 bases between them. CDR3 region: CASSQPLVGRYSPLHF. Here the CDR3 DNA reads TGCGCCAGCAGCCAACCTTTGGTAGGGAGATATTCACCCCTCCACTTT.

This clone was seen once. This rearrangement joins TRBV9 to TRBJ2-5, with 8 bases identical to TRBD1. The DNA end is a closer match to TRBJ2-7, so the J assignment may be wrong. The CDR3 covers 15 residues. CDR1 and CDR2 (germline): SGDLS, YYNGEE. The CDR3 spells CASSIGEDRETEQYF. The DNA for the CDR3 is TGTGCCAGCAGCATAGGCGAGGACAGGGAAACCGAGCAGTACTTC.

This clone has a handful of counts. This chain links TRBV6-5 with TRBJ1-4; unclear D gene. This CDR3 is 12 amino acids long. The germline gives CDR1 MNHEY, CDR2 SVGAGI. Trimming pared 5 bases from V and 8 bases from J, leaving 9 bases between. CDR3 amino acids: CASSTGVEKLFF. CDR3 sequence (DNA): TGTGCCAGCAGTACCGGGGTGGAAAAACTGTTTTTT.

This sequence joins TRBV11-2 and TRBJ1-1, with TRBD1 matching over 8 bases. CDR3 size: 15 residues. The ends lost 8 bases at V and 7 bases at J; junction bases unmatched: 15. The germline gives CDR1 SGHAT, CDR2 FQNNGV. This chain's CDR3 is CASHSLLQGAGEAFF. The CDR3 DNA sequence: TGTGCCAGCCATTCCTTACTTCAGGGGGCTGGTGAAGCTTTCTTT.

This sequence joins TRBV6-6 and TRBJ2-2; perhaps TRBD2 as D (5 bases). In germline, CDR1 is MNHNY, CDR2 SVGAGI (reference sequence). The CDR3 runs 14 residues. V was clipped by 6 bases and J by 6 bases, with 14 bases between them. In DNA form, the CDR3 reads TGTGCCAGCAGGGACTCCTCCAGCGCCGGGGAGCTGTTTTTT. Its translation is CASRDSSSAGELFF.

The gene calls are TRBV5-4 and TRBJ2-3, with no clear D. Per the germline V gene, CDR1 is SGHNT and CDR2 is YYREEE (reference sequence). This CDR3 spans 13 amino acids. V gave up 4 bases and J gave up 6 bases, with 12 bases separating them. The CDR3 reads CASSDSKEDTQYF. The CDR3 bases are TGTGCCAGCAGCGATTCTAAGGAGGATACGCAGTATTTT.

This chain connects TRBV18 to TRBJ1-1; TRBD1 might be the D (5 bases). CDR1 is KGHSH and CDR2 is LQKENI in the germline V gene. Trimming left V 3 bases short and J 6 bases short, with 11 bases between. The CDR3 sequence is 13 residues long. The CDR3 spells CASSPAGLSEAFF. CDR3 nucleotides: TGTGCCAGCTCACCGGCAGGGCTATCTGAAGCTTTCTTT.

The chain has TRBV5-6 and TRBJ2-1; maybe TRBD1 (6 bases). Trimming shortened V by 3 bases and J by 9 bases, and 16 bases separated the two germline ends. This CDR3 contains 14 residues. Per the germline V gene, CDR1 is SGHDT and CDR2 is YYEEEE. DNA for the CDR3: TGTGCCAGCAGCTCCTTTCTTACAGGGTCTGAGCAGTTCTTC. The encoded protein is CASSSFLTGSEQFF. The full variable domain, in which reference TRBV5-6 and TRBJ2-1 provide the parts outside the CDR3, is DAGVTQSPTHLIKTRGQQVTLRCSPKSGHDTVSWYQQALGQGPQFIFQYYEEEERQRGNFPDRFSGHQFPNYSSELNVNALLLGDSALYLCASSSFLTGSEQFFGPGTRLTVL.

The table lists this clone with a few counts. The chain is built from TRBV5-4 and TRBJ2-5; weak D call: TRBD2 (5 bases). The CDR3 totals 13 residues. Trimming removed 2 bases from V and 1 base from J, with 6 bases in between. In germline, CDR1 is SGHNT, CDR2 YYREEE (reference sequence). CDR3 sequence reads: CASSLTSQETQYF. Written as DNA, the CDR3 is TGTGCCAGCAGCTTAACTAGCCAAGAGACCCAGTACTTC.

There are a few counts of this clone. The rearrangement links TRBV2 to TRBJ1-3; D not certain. V lost 5 bases and J 0 bases, leaving 11 bases between the germline ends. Germline V gene lookup returns CDR1 SNHLY and CDR2 FYNNEI. The CDR3 length is 15 residues. CDR3 region: CASSSAVSSGNTIYF. The CDR3 coding sequence is TGTGCCAGCAGTAGTGCAGTATCCTCTGGAAACACCATATATTTT.